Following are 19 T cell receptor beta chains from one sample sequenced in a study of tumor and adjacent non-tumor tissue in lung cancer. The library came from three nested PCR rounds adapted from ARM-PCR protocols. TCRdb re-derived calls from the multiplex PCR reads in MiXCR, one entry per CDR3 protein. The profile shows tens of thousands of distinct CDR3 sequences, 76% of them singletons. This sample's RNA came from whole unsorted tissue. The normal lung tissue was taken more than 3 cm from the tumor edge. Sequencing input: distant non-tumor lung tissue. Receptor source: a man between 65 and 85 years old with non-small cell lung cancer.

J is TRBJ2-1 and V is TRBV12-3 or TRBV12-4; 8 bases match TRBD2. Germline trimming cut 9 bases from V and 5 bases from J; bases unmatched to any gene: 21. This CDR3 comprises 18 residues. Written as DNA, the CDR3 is TGTGCCAGTAGTCGTTCGTTTAGCGGGGTCGGTGGGAACAATGAGCAGTTCTTC. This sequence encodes CASSRSFSGVGGNNEQFF.

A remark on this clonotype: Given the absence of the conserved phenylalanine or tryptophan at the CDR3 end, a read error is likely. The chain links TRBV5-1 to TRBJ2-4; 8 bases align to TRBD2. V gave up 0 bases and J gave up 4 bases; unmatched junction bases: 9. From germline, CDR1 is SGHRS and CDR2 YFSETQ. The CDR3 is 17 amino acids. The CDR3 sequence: CASSLVSWGTSKNIQYL. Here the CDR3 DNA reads TGCGCCAGCAGCTTGGTTTCATGGGGGACTAGTAAAAACATTCAGTACTTG.

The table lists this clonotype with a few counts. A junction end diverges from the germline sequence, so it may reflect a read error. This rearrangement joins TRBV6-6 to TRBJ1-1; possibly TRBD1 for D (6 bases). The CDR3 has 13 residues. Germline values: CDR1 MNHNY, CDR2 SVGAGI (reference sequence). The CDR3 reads CASRDRIKTAAFF. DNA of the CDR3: TGTGCCAGCAGAGACAGGATAAAGACTGCAGCTTTCTTT.

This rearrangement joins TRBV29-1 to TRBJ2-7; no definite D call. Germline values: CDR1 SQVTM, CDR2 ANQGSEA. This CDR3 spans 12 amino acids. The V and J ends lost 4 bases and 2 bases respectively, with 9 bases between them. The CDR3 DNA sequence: TGCAGCGTTGGTGTCAGTCCCTACGAGCAGTACTTC. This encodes CSVGVSPYEQYF.

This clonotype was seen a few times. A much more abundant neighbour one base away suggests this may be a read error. The CDR3 reads CDSSQPVDRKDTQYF. The CDR3 bases are TGTGACAGCAGTCAGCCCGTGGACAGGAAAGATACGCAGTATTTT. The V gene is TRBV12-3 or TRBV12-4, the J gene TRBJ2-3; TRBD1 aligns across 7 bases. The CDR3 loop spans 15 amino acids.

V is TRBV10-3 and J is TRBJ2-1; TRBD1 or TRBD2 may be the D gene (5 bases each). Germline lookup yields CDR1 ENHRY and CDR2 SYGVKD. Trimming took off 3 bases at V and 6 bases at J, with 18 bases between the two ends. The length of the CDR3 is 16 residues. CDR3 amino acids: CAISEGRAGPPNEQFF. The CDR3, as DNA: TGTGCCATCAGTGAAGGCAGGGCGGGCCCCCCCAATGAGCAGTTCTTC.

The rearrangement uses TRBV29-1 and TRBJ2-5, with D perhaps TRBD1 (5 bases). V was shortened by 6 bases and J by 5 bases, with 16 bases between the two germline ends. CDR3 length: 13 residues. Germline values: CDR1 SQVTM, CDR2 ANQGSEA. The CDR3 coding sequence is TGCAGCGTCGTCTACAGGTCACACGAGACCCAGTACTTC. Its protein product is CSVVYRSHETQYF.

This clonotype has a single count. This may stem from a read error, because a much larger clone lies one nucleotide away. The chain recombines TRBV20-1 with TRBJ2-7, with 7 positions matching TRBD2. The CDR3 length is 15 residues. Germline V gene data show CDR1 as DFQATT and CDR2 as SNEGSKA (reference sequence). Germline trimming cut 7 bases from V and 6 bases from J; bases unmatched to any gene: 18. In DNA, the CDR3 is TGCAGTGGCGGGGAGGGTGGGGGGACTTTCACCGAGCAGTACTTC. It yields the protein CSGGEGGGTFTEQYF.

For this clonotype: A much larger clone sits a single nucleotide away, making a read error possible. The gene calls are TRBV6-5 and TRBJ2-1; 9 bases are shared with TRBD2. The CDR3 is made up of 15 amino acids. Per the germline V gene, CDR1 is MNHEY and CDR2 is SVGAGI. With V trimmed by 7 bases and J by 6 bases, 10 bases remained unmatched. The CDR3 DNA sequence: TGTGCCAGCACCTCGAGACTAGCGGATTTCAATGAGCAGTTCTTC. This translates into CASTSRLADFNEQFF.

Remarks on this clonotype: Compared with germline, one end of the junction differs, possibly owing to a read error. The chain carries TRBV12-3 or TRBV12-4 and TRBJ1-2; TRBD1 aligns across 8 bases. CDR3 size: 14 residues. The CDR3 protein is CASRPGQVNHGYIF. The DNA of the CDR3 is TGTGCCAGCAGGCCGGGACAGGTGAACCATGGCTACATCTTC.

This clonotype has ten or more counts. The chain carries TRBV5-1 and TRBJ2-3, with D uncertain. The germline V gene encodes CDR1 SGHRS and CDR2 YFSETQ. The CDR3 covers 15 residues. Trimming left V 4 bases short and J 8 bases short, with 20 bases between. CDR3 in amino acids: CASSPSPRLEGTQYF. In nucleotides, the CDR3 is TGCGCCAGCAGCCCGTCTCCCCGCTTGGAAGGTACGCAGTATTTT.

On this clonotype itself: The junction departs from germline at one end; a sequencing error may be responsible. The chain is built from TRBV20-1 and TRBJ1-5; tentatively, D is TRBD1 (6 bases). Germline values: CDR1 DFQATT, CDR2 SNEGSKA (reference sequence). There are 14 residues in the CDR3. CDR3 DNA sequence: TGCTGTGCTCAAATACCCGGGGACAATCAGCACCAGCAATTT. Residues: CCAQIPGDNQHQQF.

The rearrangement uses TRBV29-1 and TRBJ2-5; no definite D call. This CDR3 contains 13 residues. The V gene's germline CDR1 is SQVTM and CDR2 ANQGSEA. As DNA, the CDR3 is TGCAGGGTGGCCGAGAGGTTCCTAGAGACCCAGTACTTC. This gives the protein CRVAERFLETQYF.

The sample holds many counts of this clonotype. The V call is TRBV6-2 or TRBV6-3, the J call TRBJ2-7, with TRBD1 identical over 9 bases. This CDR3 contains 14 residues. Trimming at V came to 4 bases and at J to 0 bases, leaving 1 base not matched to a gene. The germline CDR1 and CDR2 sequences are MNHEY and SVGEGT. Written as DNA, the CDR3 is TGTGCCAGCAGTTGGGGACAGGGCTCCTACGAGCAGTACTTC. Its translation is CASSWGQGSYEQYF.

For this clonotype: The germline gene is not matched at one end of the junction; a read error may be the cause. This chain's CDR3 is CASSRTGLPGPQQF. CDR3 coding DNA: TGTGCCAGCAGTCGGACAGGGCTCCCCGGGCCCCAGCAATTT. This chain links TRBV6-1 with TRBJ1-5; TRBD1 matches 8 bases. This CDR3 is built from 14 residues. Germline CDR1 is MNHNS and CDR2 is SASEGT.

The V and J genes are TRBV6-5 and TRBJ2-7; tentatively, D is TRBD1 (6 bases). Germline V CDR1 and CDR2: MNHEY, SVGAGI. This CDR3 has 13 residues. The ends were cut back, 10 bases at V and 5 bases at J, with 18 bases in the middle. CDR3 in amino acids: CANRQYWGHEQYF. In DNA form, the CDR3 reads TGTGCCAACAGGCAATACTGGGGGCACGAGCAGTACTTC.

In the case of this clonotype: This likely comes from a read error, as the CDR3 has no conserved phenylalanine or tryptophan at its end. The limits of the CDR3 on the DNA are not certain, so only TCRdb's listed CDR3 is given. The CDR3 here is CASRKRNTEALY. The chain combines TRBV6-2 or TRBV6-3 with TRBJ1-1. The germline V gene encodes CDR1 MNHEY and CDR2 SVGEGT. The CDR3 is 12 residues long, counting both termini.

CDR3 region: CASSPETENQPQHF. The CDR3 nucleotides read TGTGCCAGCAGTCCCGAGACGGAAAATCAGCCCCAGCATTTT. The V call is TRBV14, the J call TRBJ1-5; D remains ambiguous. Germline CDR1 reads SGHDN; CDR2 reads FVKESK. V lost 6 bases to trimming and J lost 4 bases, with 13 bases between them. The CDR3 spans 14 residues. Full variable domain (outside the CDR3, taken from reference TRBV14 and TRBJ1-5): EAGVTQFPSHSVIEKGQTVTLRCDPISGHDNLYWYRRVMGKEIKFLLHFVKESKQDESGMPNNRFLAERTGGTYSTLKVQPAELEDSGVYFCASSPETENQPQHFGDGTRLSIL.

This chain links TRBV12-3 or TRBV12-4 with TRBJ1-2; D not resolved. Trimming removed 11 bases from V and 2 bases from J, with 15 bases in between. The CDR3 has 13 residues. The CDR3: CACSYTENYGYTF. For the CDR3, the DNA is TGTGCCTGTAGTTACACCGAGAACTATGGCTACACCTTC.